This TCR beta chain comes out of a study of sequential checkpoint blockade in melanoma. Study as a whole: Patients were randomized 1:1 to nivolumab-then-ipilimumab or ipilimumab-then-nivolumab first-line. Each arm's sequence ended with maintenance nivolumab.

The CDR3 totals 15 residues. Trimming shortened V by 0 bases and J by 5 bases, and 11 bases separated the two germline ends. Germline CDR1 and CDR2: GTSNPN and SVGIG (reference sequence). Using immunoSEQ multiplex PCR, the repertoire was profiled, and TCRdb retains in-frame clones only, with some absent. Altogether approximately 11,000 clones are present, roughly 69% being singletons, with the ten largest covering 28%. The treatment denotes: randomized to nivolumab then ipilimumab (arm A) or the reverse (arm B). Sorted cells were live CD3+CD8+, lacking CD19 and CD56, from PBMCs. The sequence was obtained from a human donor with melanoma. The chain joins TRBV30 to TRBJ1-6; D ambiguous. This specimen was CD8+ T cells sorted from blood (inferred from file names), taken from a patient given nivolumab and ipilimumab in sequence. CDR3: CAWSVLAGNNSPLHF. The CDR3 DNA reads TGTGCCTGGAGTGTACTCGCAGGAAATAATTCACCCCTCCACTTT.